Listed here are 21 T cell receptor beta chains from one sample, sequenced in a study of blood T cells in healthy people across ages. Then a second PCR, running about 6 to 11 cycles, was carried out with a sample-barcoded 5' primer and a J-beta primer mix. Each CDR3 protein gets one entry after TCRdb re-called the 5' RACE reads with MiXCR. The table has more than 900,000 distinct CDR3 sequences, roughly 29% seen once; the top ten hold roughly 10%. This same sample was also taken into another study, of T cells of mothers and their children.

The source material was blood. The receptors derive from a woman aged 40 to 49 in good health.

The V call is TRBV24-1, the J call TRBJ1-1; D unclear. Germline CDR1 KGHDR, CDR2 SFDVKD. Trimming stripped 5 bases from V and 3 bases from J, with 6 bases between. This CDR3 is built from 12 residues. CDR3 amino acids: CATSGADTEAFF. DNA for the CDR3: TGTGCCACCAGTGGCGCTGACACTGAAGCTTTCTTT.

Notes on this clonotype: One end of the junction is discordant with germline, which a read error may explain. The chain carries TRBV6-2 or TRBV6-3 and TRBJ1-1; D is perhaps TRBD1 (5 bases). Germline CDR1 is MNHEY and CDR2 is SVGEGT. The CDR3 is 15 amino acids. CDR3 region: CASTKWGILNTGAFF. CDR3 in DNA: TGTGCCAGCACCAAATGGGGCATTTTGAACACTGGAGCTTTCTTT.

The genes are TRBV12-3 or TRBV12-4 and TRBJ2-4; the match to TRBD2 covers 8 bases. The J call is in doubt because the DNA end fits TRBJ2-7 better. This CDR3 contains 17 residues. CDR3 bases: TGTGCCAGCAGTCGCCGGGGGGGACAACTAGTGACCTACGAGCAGTACTTC. It yields the protein CASSRRGGQLVTYEQYF.

In its sample, this clonotype was seen a few times. The chain uses TRBV9 and TRBJ2-6; 7 bases agree with TRBD1. The J segment lost 6 bases and the V segment lost 0 bases, leaving 9 bases of the junction unmatched. Looked up from germline, CDR1 is SGDLS and CDR2 is YYNGEE. The CDR3 has 17 residues. The DNA for the CDR3 is TGTGCCAGCAGCGTAGTTCCAGGGGGAACTGAGGCCAACGTCCTGACTTTC. Translated: CASSVVPGGTEANVLTF.

This chain joins TRBV12-3 or TRBV12-4 and TRBJ2-7, with D unclear. CDR3 length: 13 residues. Deletions cut 6 bases from V and 2 bases from J, with 11 bases between. The CDR3 nucleotides read TGTGCCAGCAGCCCCAACAGAGCCTACGAGCAGTACTTC. Translating it yields CASSPNRAYEQYF.

A word on this clonotype: One base away lies a much larger clone, so this may be a sequencing read error. The rearrangement uses TRBV6-2 or TRBV6-3 and TRBJ2-1; possibly TRBD1 for D (5 bases). The CDR3 loop spans 18 amino acids. Germline V CDR1 and CDR2: MNHEY, SVGEGT. The CDR3 nucleotides read TGTGCCGGCAGTTCGCTCACCTCAGGGAAGAAAGGGTACAATGAGCAGTTCTTC. Translating it yields CAGSSLTSGKKGYNEQFF.

This sequence joins TRBV5-1 and TRBJ2-1; TRBD1 is a possible D gene (6 bases). CDR3 length: 14 amino acids. V lost 1 base and J 10 bases, leaving 15 bases between the germline ends. CDR1 SGHRS and CDR2 YFSETQ come from the germline V gene. The CDR3 loop reads CASSLRQGIDEQFF. The CDR3 DNA reads TGCGCCAGCAGCTTGCGGCAGGGGATAGACGAGCAGTTCTTC.

The gene calls are TRBV30 and TRBJ1-4; a weak D match, TRBD1 (5 bases). The length of the CDR3 is 13 residues. Germline V CDR1 and CDR2: GTSNPN, SVGIG (reference sequence). V lost 5 bases, J lost 4 bases, and 11 bases lay in between. In DNA form, the CDR3 reads TGTGCCTGGCGGGACGGATATAATGAAAAACTGTTTTTT. This codes for CAWRDGYNEKLFF.

This clonotype was counted ten times or more. This rearrangement joins TRBV5-1 to TRBJ2-7, with 10 bases aligning to TRBD1. The CDR3 has 14 residues. Germline CDR1 is SGHRS and CDR2 is YFSETQ. With V trimmed by 0 bases and J by 5 bases, 2 bases remained unmatched. In nucleotides, the CDR3 is TGCGCCAGCAGCTTGGGACAGGGGGCGAACGAGCAGTACTTC. Translating gives CASSLGQGANEQYF.

The V and J genes are TRBV29-1 and TRBJ2-3; D may be TRBD1 (5 bases). CDR3 length: 13 amino acids. CDR1 and CDR2 (germline): SQVTM, ANQGSEA. V lost 2 bases and J lost 1, with 7 bases in between. The chain's CDR3 is CSVEKGGTDTQYF. DNA of the CDR3: TGCAGCGTTGAAAAAGGGGGCACAGATACGCAGTATTTT.

The chain uses TRBV12-3 or TRBV12-4 and TRBJ1-1, with D possibly TRBD1 on 6 matching bases. This CDR3 spans 13 amino acids. The V and J ends lost 3 bases and 8 bases respectively, with 13 bases between them. The CDR3 loop is CASSFPGGGEAFF. The CDR3 nucleotides are TGTGCCAGCAGTTTTCCGGGAGGGGGGGAAGCTTTCTTT.

This clonotype was observed many times. The J gene is TRBJ2-7, the V gene TRBV29-1, with D maybe TRBD1 (6 bases). The V gene's germline CDR1 is SQVTM and CDR2 ANQGSEA. The CDR3 spans 13 residues. The V gene lost 7 bases and the J gene lost 3 bases, with 16 bases spanning the gap. CDR3 sequence (DNA): TGCAGCGCCTTGGGTGGGACAAACTACGAGCAGTACTTC. It translates to CSALGGTNYEQYF.

Many counts were recorded for this clonotype. V gene TRBV7-8 combines with J gene TRBJ2-4; D gene unclear. CDR1 SGHVS and CDR2 FQNEAQ come from the germline V gene. V dropped 1 base and J dropped 8 bases, with 15 bases sitting between them. The CDR3 runs to 15 residues. The CDR3 sequence: CASSLGLAAWDIQYF. CDR3 DNA sequence: TGTGCCAGCAGCTTAGGTTTGGCGGCGTGGGACATTCAGTACTTC.

This clonotype was recorded at least ten times. This chain links TRBV12-3 or TRBV12-4 with TRBJ1-1; D is possibly TRBD1 (6 bases). Deletions cut 6 bases from V and 1 base from J, with 12 bases between. This CDR3 has 14 amino acids. The CDR3 region is CASSLTGQNTEAFF. CDR3 nucleotide sequence: TGTGCCAGCAGCCTTACAGGGCAGAACACTGAAGCTTTCTTT.

The rearrangement links TRBV5-1 to TRBJ2-2; no clear D gene. Germline V CDR1 and CDR2: SGHRS, YFSETQ. This CDR3 contains 13 residues. V lost 4 bases and J 4 bases, leaving 8 bases between the germline ends. CDR3 region: CASSPSFTGELFF. CDR3 nucleotide sequence: TGCGCCAGCAGCCCGTCCTTCACCGGGGAGCTGTTTTTT.

This clonotype was picked up many times. The chain couples TRBV7-3 to TRBJ2-1, with D maybe TRBD2 (7 bases). V was shortened by 5 bases and J by 10 bases, with 18 bases between the two germline ends. The CDR3 is made up of 14 amino acids. CDR1 is SGHTA and CDR2 is FQGTGA in the germline V gene. CDR3 DNA sequence: TGTGCCAGCAGCCCACCGGGGGGCAGAAGGGAGCAGTTCTTC. This gives the protein CASSPPGGRREQFF.

This clonotype was seen only a few times. The junction and the germline gene differ at one end; a read error may be behind it. The rearrangement links TRBV3-1 to TRBJ2-1; tentative D call: TRBD2 (6 bases). The CDR3 is 16 amino acids. CDR1 and CDR2 (germline): LGHDT, YNNKEL (reference sequence). CDR3 nucleotide sequence: TGTGCCAGTAGCCAAAACCCGGGACTCTCATACAATGAGCAGTTCTTC. This translates into CASSQNPGLSYNEQFF.

This clonotype was counted between two and nine times. The V call is TRBV3-1, the J call TRBJ1-2; D is ambiguous. CDR1 and CDR2 (germline): LGHDT, YNNKEL (reference sequence). V was shortened by 4 bases and J by 2 bases, with 11 bases between the two germline ends. CDR3 length: 14 residues. In DNA form, the CDR3 reads TGTGCCAGCAGCCTCCATGGCTCCAACTATGGCTACACCTTC. Translation: CASSLHGSNYGYTF.

The chain combines TRBV7-2 with TRBJ1-4; unclear D gene. Germline CDR1 is SGHTA and CDR2 is FQGNSA. Between the trimmed V and J ends, which lost 4 bases and 0 bases, there was a span of 12 bases. This CDR3 spans 16 amino acids. The CDR3 loop reads CASSSGLEATNEKLFF. Here the CDR3 DNA reads TGTGCCAGCAGCTCCGGACTAGAGGCAACTAATGAAAAACTGTTTTTT. Variable domain in full (rest from reference TRBV7-2 and TRBJ1-4): GAGVSQSPSNKVTEKGKDVELRCDPISGHTALYWYRQSLGQGLEFLIYFQGNSAPDKSGLPSDRFSAERTGGSVSTLTIQRTQQEDSAVYLCASSSGLEATNEKLFFGSGTQLSVL.

The chain combines TRBV30 with TRBJ1-2, with TRBD1 identical over 9 bases. V was clipped by 4 bases and J by 6 bases; unmatched bases: 9. The germline gives CDR1 GTSNPN, CDR2 SVGIG (reference sequence). The CDR3 sequence is 14 residues long. DNA for the CDR3: TGTGCCTGGAATAAACCGGGGACAGGGCATGGCTACACCTTC. It translates to CAWNKPGTGHGYTF. Combining the CDR3 with reference TRBV30 and TRBJ1-2 gives the whole variable domain SQTIHQWPATLVQPVGSPLSLECTVEGTSNPNLYWYRQAAGRGLQLLFYSVGIGQISSEVPQNLSASRPQDRQFILSSKKLLLSDSGFYLCAWNKPGTGHGYTFGSGTRLTVV.

This clonotype came up a few times. The chain employs TRBV7-2 and TRBJ1-2, with D maybe TRBD1 (5 bases). V was trimmed by 1 base and J by 4 bases, leaving 13 bases between them. CDR1 and CDR2 from the germline V gene are SGHTA and FQGNSA. The length of the CDR3 is 15 residues. The CDR3 coding sequence is TGTGCCAGCAGCTTAGACCAGGGCTTGTTCTATGGCTACACCTTC. Translation: CASSLDQGLFYGYTF.